The T cell receptor beta chain under discussion was sequenced for a study of T cell responses to AZD1222 COVID-19 vaccine. Study context: Second doses at about 4 or about 12 weeks were pooled. Findings and limits, study-wide: Mostly white British, mostly female donors; authors suggested clonal diversity may be underestimated. Spike-specific TCR breadth and depth both grew after two AZD1222 doses. Only a handful of AZD1222 recipients tested seropositive at baseline.

Notes on this clone: The target antigen is unknown.

This table comes from immunoSEQ multiplex PCR, and its TCRdb copy is limited to in-frame clones, with some not included. The data show 120,000 or so clones, with around 90% seen just once and about 1.2% held by the top ten. Looked up from germline, CDR1 is SGHTS and CDR2 is YDEGEE. The length of the CDR3 is 12 residues. V was trimmed by 0 bases and J by 4 bases, leaving 2 bases between them. The source material was peripheral blood, sampled on day 0 of AZD1222 vaccination. The sequence was obtained from an adult in good health. This rearrangement joins TRBV5-8 to TRBJ2-1; D gene ambiguous. CDR3 sequence reads: CASSLAYNEQFF. The DNA of the CDR3 is TGTGCCAGCAGCTTGGCTTACAATGAGCAGTTCTTC.